This entry describes one T cell receptor beta chain. What it binds is unknown. This specimen belongs to a study of T cells in tuberculosis. Study-level background: In South Africa, adults with active tuberculosis were compared with IGRA-negative and latently infected IGRA-positive adolescents.

Whole-study findings and limits: GEM motif frequencies gave 70% accuracy; the GMM repertoire gave roughly 90%. Shorter CDR3-alpha in active tuberculosis partly drove smaller distances.

At study entry, adolescents had tuberculin skin tests and IGRA screening. The germline V gene has CDR1 MNHEY and CDR2 SMNVEV (reference sequence). V was pared by 6 bases and J by 4 bases, with 17 bases between. The CDR3 consists of 15 residues. Assay used: immunoSEQ multiplex PCR; TCRdb lists only in-frame clones, some missing. This table holds some 26,000 clones, around 94% found once. The V gene is TRBV27, the J gene TRBJ2-3; a possible D gene is TRBD1 (5 bases). Input material: PBMCs. This clonotype originated in a donor aged 5 to 30 with latent tuberculosis or without tuberculosis infection. Some clones in this sample may be carry-over from other donors' samples. CDR3 amino acids: CASSPDNQGSDTQYF. CDR3 coding DNA: TGTGCCAGCAGCCCGGACAATCAAGGGTCAGATACGCAGTATTTT.